The present T cell receptor beta chain was sequenced within a study of OX40 agonist ivuxolimab in advanced cancers. Study findings and constraints: In general, CD8+ T cells held more expanded clones than CD4+ did, on average. Some nonresponders likewise displayed low normalized T-cell clonal expansion. Circulating CD4+ and CD8+ T cells showed clonal expansion by week 6 at 0.1 to 3.0 mg/kg.

Libraries were prepared by immunoSEQ multiplex PCR; TCRdb keeps only in-frame clonotypes and omits some of them. Here the sample spans 80,000 to 85,000 clones, about 86% being singletons. A note on this clone: No antigen is known for it.

The CDR3 consists of 15 residues. Trimming pared 0 bases from V and 3 bases from J, leaving 11 bases between. Germline assignment: CDR1 ENHRY and CDR2 SYGVKD. The clonotype was recovered from an adult with an advanced solid tumor such as melanoma, head and neck, liver or kidney cancer. The J gene is TRBJ1-1, the V gene TRBV10-3; perhaps TRBD1 as D (6 bases). The sample was CD4+ or CD8+ T cells sorted from blood, taken in a trial of the OX40 agonist ivuxolimab. As DNA, the CDR3 is TGTGCCATCAGTGAGTCGACCCCAGGGGACACTGAAGCTTTCTTT. Its protein is CAISESTPGDTEAFF.